The T cell receptor (beta chain) under discussion was sequenced for a study of blood T cell repertoires in COVID-19 (dated by TCRdb to 2019 to 2021). Background on the whole study: Collaborator samples came from the United States, Italy and Spain and covered acute and convalescent phases of COVID-19. The prospective study material was composed of cDNA or gDNA derived from T cells, B-cell-depleted T cells, or PBMCs. The dataset comprised deeply sampled blood TCRbeta repertoires from subjects exposed to, actively infected with, or recovered from COVID-19. The repertoires were made available in a free public database intended to serve as a resource for research on the immune response to SARS-CoV-2. Samples were obtained from the ongoing ImmuneRACE study (first 160 participants) and from 950 to 1,500 subjects provided by 6 global collaborators. A de-identified subject ID, COVID-19 status, age in years and sex were almost always included in the sample metadata. HLA class I and class II types, where available, came from metadata supplied by the sample provider rather than from assay-based typing.

The collaborating institutions used their own protocols to collect whole blood in K2EDTA tubes. For TCRbeta analysis, collaborators shipped samples in one of three forms: frozen whole blood, isolated PBMCs, or DNA extracted from either of those sample types. Looking up the germline V gene (reference sequence) yields CDR1 GTSNPN and CDR2 SVGIG. At the junction V is shortened by 2 bases and J by 2 bases, with 6 bases in between. The CDR3, from cysteine to phenylalanine, totals 13 residues. Only CDR3 DNA is held: 39 bases, read in frame from base 1. TCRbeta CDR3 regions were amplified from genomic DNA using the immunoSEQ Assay, a bias-controlled multiplex PCR. As for the original processing: Within the assay, amplification of reference gene primers was used to estimate how many nucleated cells each sample contained. Sequence reads were collapsed and filtered to measure the absolute abundance of every unique TCRbeta CDR3 rearrangement. For each sample, productive Simpson clonality was calculated by taking the square root of Simpson's diversity index across productive rearrangements. The immuneACCESS repertoire file appears here via TCRdb, limited to in-frame rearrangements. These files lack a portion of the clones; in checked studies, under half of the deficit traces to unresolved V genes, and the cause of the others is not known. V and J calls and clone size are as listed in that table; D and trimming were resolved from the DNA. The sample yields 70,000 to 90,000 clones; 83% were counted once. Roughly 18% of the sample is in the top ten clones.

Summary of the overall study and its limitations: The quantity of clinical and demographic metadata differed by source and by participant and was supplied without curation.

As for this clone: Its target antigen remains unknown. Base quality data are lacking; no much larger clone is found one base away.

The TCR sequence derives from a woman aged 80 or older with acute or convalescent COVID-19. The sequence links TRBV30 to TRBJ2-2; no D gene is confidently identified. Sequencing was carried out using peripheral blood. CDR3 protein: CAWSSSNTGELFF. The base sequence is TGTGCCTGGAGTTCGTCTAACACCGGGGAGCTGTTTTTT.